Detailed here is one T cell receptor (beta chain). Its antigen is not known. Produced via immunoSEQ multiplex PCR; TCRdb's table is partial and in-frame only. In the table there are roughly 730 clones, about three quarters of which are singletons. V was clipped by 1 base and J by 5 bases, with 14 bases between them. The CDR3 extends over 15 amino acids. Germline V CDR1 and CDR2: SGHTA, FQGNSA. These data belong to a study of the immune and genomic landscape of osteosarcoma. Points from the study as a whole: Immune-hot C3 tumors showed higher but still low clonality than cold C1. No matched normal tissue; external skin and blood data served as benchmarks.

J is TRBJ2-5 and V is TRBV7-2; a possible D gene is TRBD1 (5 bases). The TCR was taken from a boy aged 5-17 years with osteosarcoma. The source material was metastatic tumor tissue from the lung. Here the CDR3 DNA reads TGTGCCAGCAGCTTAGTAGGCCAGGGCTGGGAGACCCAGTACTTC. This translates into CASSLVGQGWETQYF.